These 3 T cell receptor beta chains were sequenced from one sample in a study of blood T cell repertoires in COVID-19 (dated by TCRdb to 2020 to 2022). The method was the immunoSEQ multiplex PCR assay. The immuneACCESS repertoire file appears here via TCRdb, limited to in-frame rearrangements. These files lack a portion of the clones; in checked studies, under half of the deficit traces to unresolved V genes, and the cause of the others is not known. The sample profile shows a few hundred thousand clones; roughly 90% of them were found once. Together, the top ten hold around 9.3% of the sample. The specimen was PBMCs or T cells enriched from blood (not recorded which). These receptors originate from a woman younger than 30 who had recovered from COVID-19.

The rearrangement joins TRBV7-6 to TRBJ2-1; 11 bases map to TRBD2. The CDR3 is 15 amino acids. The V and J ends lost 0 bases and 7 bases, in that order; junction bases with no gene match: 2. Germline V gives CDR1 SGHVS, CDR2 FNYEAQ. Here the CDR3 DNA reads TGTGCCAGCAGCTTAGCTAGCGGGGGGGCGAATGAGCAGTTCTTC. It translates to CASSLASGGANEQFF. Drawing the rest from reference TRBV7-6 and TRBJ2-1, the complete variable domain is GAGVSQSPRYKVTKRGQDVALRCDPISGHVSLYWYRQALGQGPEFLTYFNYEAQQDKSGLPNDRFSAERPEGSISTLTIQRTEQRDSAMYRCASSLASGGANEQFFGPGTRLTVL.

The genes are TRBV5-5 and TRBJ2-3; possibly TRBD2 for D (5 bases). The CDR3 is 12 amino acids. CDR1 is SGHKS, CDR2 YYEKEE, per germline (reference sequence). V was pared by 7 bases and J by 5 bases, with 11 bases between. CDR3 loop: CASQRWEDTQYF. CDR3 nucleotide sequence: TGTGCCAGCCAGCGGTGGGAAGATACGCAGTATTTT.

This clone was detected once. The J gene is TRBJ2-1, the V gene TRBV7-2, with D possibly TRBD2 on 6 matching bases. The V gene lost 5 bases and the J gene lost 0 bases, with 14 bases spanning the gap. Germline V gene data show CDR1 as SGHTA and CDR2 as FQGNSA. The CDR3 runs to 16 residues. The CDR3, as DNA: TGTGCCAGCAGCCCCATGGCGGGGAACTCCTACAATGAGCAGTTCTTC. Amino acid sequence: CASSPMAGNSYNEQFF.